Listed below are T cell receptor beta chains from one sample, sequenced in a study of T cells in localized non-small cell lung cancer. The data were produced by immunoSEQ multiplex PCR, yet TCRdb's version contains in-frame clones alone and is incomplete. The sample shows 5,600 or so clones, 25% to 30% of them seen only once. Sequencing used lung tumor tissue, obtained before any cancer treatment. All receptors derive from an older female donor with stage I lung adenocarcinoma. The CDR3 runs from the conserved cysteine through the conserved F or W. A D gene is named only where the DNA matches it firmly. Some rows have no size entry. The others give once, few or many, or a class for an expanded clone.

j_gene: TRBJ1-2; d_gene: -; v_gene: TRBV10-3; abundance: -; len: 15; CDR3aa: CAISEMADTNYGYTF; CDR3nt: TGTGCCATCAGTGAGATGGCAGATACTAACTATGGCTACACCTTC
j_gene: TRBJ2-3; d_gene: TRBD2; v_gene: TRBV11-3; abundance: -; len: 17; CDR3aa: CASSSRSGRGYTDTQYF; CDR3nt: TGTGCCAGCAGCTCACGAAGCGGGAGGGGATACACAGATACGCAGTATTTT
j_gene: TRBJ2-3; d_gene: TRBD1; v_gene: TRBV11-3; abundance: few; len: 16; CDR3aa: CASSPGTGQFTDTQYF; CDR3nt: TGTGCCAGCAGCCCCGGGACAGGGCAATTCACAGATACGCAGTATTTT
j_gene: TRBJ1-2; d_gene: -; v_gene: TRBV6-8; abundance: few; len: 14; CDR3aa: CASSYSKGYDGYTF; CDR3nt: TGTGCCAGCAGTTACTCGAAGGGGTACGATGGCTACACCTTC
j_gene: TRBJ2-7; d_gene: TRBD2; v_gene: TRBV28; abundance: -; len: 15; CDR3aa: CASGTSGTSSYEQYF; CDR3nt: TGTGCCAGCGGGACTAGCGGGACCAGCTCCTACGAGCAGTACTTC
j_gene: TRBJ2-7; d_gene: -; v_gene: TRBV9; abundance: few; len: 16; CDR3aa: CASSVGRASLAAEQYF; CDR3nt: TGTGCCAGCAGCGTAGGCCGGGCCTCCCTGGCGGCCGAGCAGTACTTC
j_gene: TRBJ2-7; d_gene: -; v_gene: TRBV11-3; abundance: -; len: 16; CDR3aa: CASTLRGGGAVYEQYF; CDR3nt: TGTGCCAGCACCCTTCGCGGGGGCGGCGCCGTCTACGAGCAGTACTTC
j_gene: TRBJ2-5; d_gene: -; v_gene: TRBV19; abundance: -; len: 14; CDR3aa: CASTAGTPGETQYF; CDR3nt: TGTGCCAGTACTGCGGGGACCCCGGGAGAGACCCAGTACTTC
j_gene: TRBJ1-1; d_gene: -; v_gene: TRBV29-1; abundance: -; len: 13; CDR3aa: CTTSLGQWTEAFF; CDR3nt: TGCACCACGAGCCTTGGGCAGTGGACTGAAGCTTTCTTT
j_gene: TRBJ2-1; d_gene: TRBD2; v_gene: TRBV5-1; abundance: few; len: 18; CDR3aa: CASSLGSKTSTSYNEQFF; CDR3nt: TGCGCCAGCAGCTTGGGATCTAAGACTAGCACCTCCTACAATGAGCAGTTCTTC
j_gene: TRBJ1-2; d_gene: -; v_gene: TRBV15; abundance: medium-sized; len: 16; CDR3aa: CATSRASADFNYGYTF; CDR3nt: TGTGCCACCAGCAGAGCCTCGGCCGACTTTAACTATGGCTACACCTTC
j_gene: TRBJ2-5; d_gene: -; v_gene: TRBV11-3; abundance: medium-sized; len: 16; CDR3aa: CASSENSPGGGETQYF; CDR3nt: TGTGCCAGCAGCGAAAATTCGCCTGGGGGCGGGGAGACCCAGTACTTC
j_gene: TRBJ1-4; d_gene: TRBD1; v_gene: TRBV29-1; abundance: -; len: 13; CDR3aa: CSGAGGNNEKLFF; CDR3nt: TGCAGCGGAGCAGGGGGTAATAATGAAAAACTGTTTTTT
j_gene: TRBJ1-6; d_gene: -; v_gene: TRBV12-5; abundance: -; len: 14; CDR3aa: CASAGQNRDSPLHF; CDR3nt: TGTGCCAGCGCGGGCCAAAACAGGGATTCACCCCTCCACTTT
j_gene: TRBJ1-5; d_gene: -; v_gene: TRBV6-8; abundance: medium-sized; len: 14; CDR3aa: CASRTGGRNQPQHF; CDR3nt: TGTGCCAGCCGGACTGGGGGCCGCAATCAGCCCCAGCATTTT
j_gene: TRBJ2-4; d_gene: -; v_gene: TRBV29-1; abundance: -; len: 14; CDR3aa: CSVDFGLAKNIQYF; CDR3nt: TGCAGCGTTGACTTCGGACTAGCCAAAAACATTCAGTACTTC
j_gene: TRBJ2-7; d_gene: TRBD2; v_gene: TRBV9; abundance: -; len: 14; CDR3aa: CASSFSGGRYEQYF; CDR3nt: TGTGCCAGCAGTTTCTCGGGGGGACGCTACGAGCAGTACTTC
j_gene: TRBJ2-1; d_gene: -; v_gene: TRBV18; abundance: -; len: 17; CDR3aa: CASSPPKTQGPYNEQFF; CDR3nt: TGTGCCAGCTCACCACCGAAGACACAAGGACCCTACAATGAGCAGTTCTTC
j_gene: TRBJ1-6; d_gene: TRBD1; v_gene: TRBV11-3; abundance: few; len: 15; CDR3aa: CASSSRTGPNSPLHF; CDR3nt: TGTGCCAGCAGCTCCCGGACAGGGCCTAATTCACCCCTCCACTTT
j_gene: TRBJ2-1; d_gene: -; v_gene: TRBV10-2; abundance: -; len: 12; CDR3aa: CATQSVVDEQFF; CDR3nt: TGCGCCACCCAGTCAGTCGTAGATGAGCAGTTCTTC
j_gene: TRBJ2-1; d_gene: -; v_gene: TRBV10-2; abundance: -; len: 14; CDR3aa: CASSEPPTAGEQFF; CDR3nt: TGCGCCAGCAGTGAGCCCCCAACGGCGGGTGAGCAGTTCTTC
j_gene: TRBJ1-2; d_gene: -; v_gene: TRBV6-8; abundance: -; len: 12; CDR3aa: CASSYRDLGYTF; CDR3nt: TGTGCCAGCAGTTATCGGGACCTGGGCTACACCTTC
j_gene: TRBJ2-3; d_gene: TRBD1; v_gene: TRBV29-1; abundance: -; len: 14; CDR3aa: CSVEGTGVGDTQYF; CDR3nt: TGCAGCGTTGAAGGGACAGGGGTGGGGGATACGCAGTATTTT
j_gene: TRBJ2-5; d_gene: -; v_gene: TRBV11-3; abundance: -; len: 15; CDR3aa: CASSLKSGGGETQYF; CDR3nt: TGTGCCAGCAGCTTGAAATCCGGGGGCGGGGAGACCCAGTACTTC
j_gene: TRBJ1-2; d_gene: -; v_gene: TRBV6-8; abundance: -; len: 15; CDR3aa: CASREGVGANYGYTF; CDR3nt: TGTGCCAGCAGGGAAGGCGTCGGAGCTAACTATGGCTACACCTTC
j_gene: TRBJ2-1; d_gene: TRBD2; v_gene: TRBV11-3; abundance: few; len: 17; CDR3aa: CASSSSPTSGDYNEQFF; CDR3nt: TGTGCCAGCAGCTCATCACCCACTAGCGGTGACTACAATGAGCAGTTCTTC
j_gene: TRBJ1-4; d_gene: TRBD1; v_gene: TRBV11-3; abundance: -; len: 15; CDR3aa: CASSLGTGGREKLFF; CDR3nt: TGTGCCAGCAGCTTAGGGACAGGGGGCAGGGAAAAACTGTTTTTT
j_gene: TRBJ2-4; d_gene: -; v_gene: TRBV19; abundance: -; len: 15; CDR3aa: CASSIGGLDKNIQYF; CDR3nt: TGTGCCAGTAGTATCGGAGGGTTGGACAAAAACATTCAGTACTTC
j_gene: TRBJ2-3; d_gene: -; v_gene: TRBV11-3; abundance: few; len: 14; CDR3aa: CASSLGGRRDTQYF; CDR3nt: TGTGCCAGCAGCTTAGGTGGTAGGAGGGATACGCAGTATTTT
j_gene: TRBJ1-5; d_gene: -; v_gene: TRBV19; abundance: few; len: 14; CDR3aa: CASSARSSNQPQHF; CDR3nt: TGTGCCAGTAGTGCCCGGTCCTCGAATCAGCCCCAGCATTTT
j_gene: TRBJ1-4; d_gene: TRBD1; v_gene: TRBV11-3; abundance: medium-sized; len: 15; CDR3aa: CASSSRQGEGEKLFF; CDR3nt: TGTGCCAGCAGCTCCAGACAGGGGGAAGGGGAAAAACTGTTTTTT
j_gene: TRBJ2-5; d_gene: -; v_gene: TRBV28; abundance: -; len: 17; CDR3aa: CASSTQGLGGEGKTQYF; CDR3nt: TGTGCCAGCAGTACACAGGGATTGGGCGGGGAGGGAAAGACCCAGTACTTC
j_gene: TRBJ2-1; d_gene: TRBD2; v_gene: TRBV6-8; abundance: few; len: 16; CDR3aa: CASRTLAGVRYNEQFF; CDR3nt: TGTGCCAGCAGAACCTTAGCGGGGGTCCGATACAATGAGCAGTTCTTC
j_gene: TRBJ2-3; d_gene: -; v_gene: TRBV5-1; abundance: -; len: 14; CDR3aa: CASSLASGTDTQYF; CDR3nt: TGCGCCAGCAGCTTGGCAAGCGGCACAGATACGCAGTATTTT
j_gene: TRBJ1-3; d_gene: -; v_gene: TRBV25-1; abundance: -; len: 13; CDR3aa: CASSSQAGNTIYF; CDR3nt: TGTGCCAGCAGTAGCCAGGCGGGAAACACCATATATTTT
j_gene: TRBJ2-3; d_gene: TRBD1; v_gene: TRBV11-3; abundance: medium-sized; len: 14; CDR3aa: CASSSGQGNPKGYF; CDR3nt: TGTGCCAGCAGCTCCGGACAGGGGAACCCCAAAGGGTATTTT
j_gene: TRBJ1-4; d_gene: -; v_gene: TRBV7-5; abundance: -; len: 17; CDR3aa: CASSLGGGGSSREKLFF; CDR3nt: TGTGCCAGCAGCTTGGGAGGGGGAGGGTCGTCGCGCGAAAAACTGTTTTTT
j_gene: TRBJ1-6; d_gene: TRBD1; v_gene: TRBV11-3; abundance: many; len: 14; CDR3aa: CASSSGQGNSPLHF; CDR3nt: TGTGCCAGCAGCTCGGGACAGGGGAATTCACCCCTCCACTTT
j_gene: TRBJ2-3; d_gene: -; v_gene: TRBV6-8; abundance: few; len: 15; CDR3aa: CASRRQVSSTDTQYF; CDR3nt: TGTGCCAGCAGGCGACAGGTTTCTAGCACAGATACGCAGTATTTT
j_gene: TRBJ2-1; d_gene: TRBD2; v_gene: TRBV28; abundance: -; len: 12; CDR3aa: CASTSGRNEQFF; CDR3nt: TGTGCCAGCACTAGCGGGAGGAATGAGCAGTTCTTC